These T cell receptor beta chains were read from a single sample in a study of T cells after yellow fever vaccination. MiXCR, applied by TCRdb to the 5' RACE reads, yields one record per CDR3 protein. The sample includes hundreds of thousands of distinct CDR3 sequences, roughly 12% of them seen just once. The specimen was PBMCs, collected on the day of the yellow fever booster vaccination. Receptors originate from a young man who received the YFV17D yellow fever vaccine. CDR3s include the opening cysteine and the closing phenylalanine or tryptophan.

v_call: TRBV2
cdr3_length: 12
j_call: TRBJ2-7
cdr3_aa: CASIPPPGGAHF

v_call: TRBV7-9
cdr3_length: 15
j_call: TRBJ2-1
cdr3_aa: CASSSGLAGADEQFF

v_call: TRBV6-2/TRBV6-3
cdr3_length: 15
j_call: TRBJ2-1
cdr3_aa: CASTWGAAGYNEQFF

v_call: TRBV5-1
cdr3_length: 17
j_call: TRBJ1-1
cdr3_aa: CASSGRQGAALNTEAFF

v_call: TRBV5-1
cdr3_length: 14
j_call: TRBJ2-1
cdr3_aa: CASSGQGWYNEQFF

v_call: TRBV4-3
cdr3_length: 16
j_call: TRBJ2-1
cdr3_aa: CASSAFWGWTHNEQFF

v_call: TRBV7-9
cdr3_length: 13
j_call: TRBJ2-7
cdr3_aa: CASSLRLANEQYF

v_call: TRBV6-5
cdr3_length: 14
j_call: TRBJ1-1
cdr3_aa: CASSYRGLNTEAFF

v_call: TRBV7-7
cdr3_length: 13
j_call: TRBJ2-7
cdr3_aa: CASSSSARDEQYF

v_call: TRBV5-5
cdr3_length: 15
j_call: TRBJ2-7
cdr3_aa: CASSLGQGTPYEQYF

v_call: TRBV19
cdr3_length: 13
j_call: TRBJ2-1
cdr3_aa: CASGTGAGNEQFF

v_call: TRBV27
cdr3_length: 14
j_call: TRBJ1-1
cdr3_aa: CASSDVAQNTEAFF

v_call: TRBV4-3
cdr3_length: 15
j_call: TRBJ2-7
cdr3_aa: CASSQESQAVYEQYF

v_call: TRBV18
cdr3_length: 15
j_call: TRBJ2-1
cdr3_aa: CASSQGQGRYNEQFF

v_call: TRBV9
cdr3_length: 16
j_call: TRBJ2-3
cdr3_aa: CASSFGVAGDPDTQYF

v_call: TRBV15
cdr3_length: 13
j_call: TRBJ1-5
cdr3_aa: CATSREGHQPQHF

v_call: TRBV5-4
cdr3_length: 15
j_call: TRBJ2-3
cdr3_aa: CASSPGLAGSDTQYF

v_call: TRBV20-1
cdr3_length: 15
j_call: TRBJ2-3
cdr3_aa: CSASGLGVQSDTQYF

v_call: TRBV15
cdr3_length: 15
j_call: TRBJ2-3
cdr3_aa: CATRGGGEKADTQYF

v_call: TRBV9
cdr3_length: 20
j_call: TRBJ2-1
cdr3_aa: CASSGRWTSGSPSSYNEQFF